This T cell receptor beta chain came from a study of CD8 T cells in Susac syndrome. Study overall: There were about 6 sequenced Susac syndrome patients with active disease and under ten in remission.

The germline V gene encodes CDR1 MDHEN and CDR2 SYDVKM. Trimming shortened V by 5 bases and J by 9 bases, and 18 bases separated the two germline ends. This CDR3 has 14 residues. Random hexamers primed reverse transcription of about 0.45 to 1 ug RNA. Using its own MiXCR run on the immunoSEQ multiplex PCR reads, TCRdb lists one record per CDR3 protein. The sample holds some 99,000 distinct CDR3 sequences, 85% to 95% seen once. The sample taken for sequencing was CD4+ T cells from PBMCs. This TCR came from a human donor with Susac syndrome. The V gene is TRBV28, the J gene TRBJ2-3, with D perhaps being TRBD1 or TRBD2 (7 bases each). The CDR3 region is CASSPGRGQQTQYF. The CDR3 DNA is TGTGCCAGCAGTCCTGGGAGGGGACAGCAAACGCAGTATTTT.